This entry concerns a single T cell receptor (beta chain). These data come from a study of OX40 agonist ivuxolimab in advanced cancers. The V gene's germline CDR1 is MNHEY and CDR2 SMNVEV (reference sequence). This CDR3 region has 15 residues. Trimming removed 6 bases from V and 1 base from J; junction bases left unmatched: 9. TCRdb's table, derived via immunoSEQ multiplex PCR, lists solely in-frame clones and lacks some. The sample lists tens of thousands of clones; about 92% were seen once. The chain employs TRBV27 and TRBJ2-7; 7 bases line up with TRBD1. The sequenced sample was CD4+ or CD8+ T cells sorted from blood, obtained in a trial of the OX40 agonist ivuxolimab. The source of this sequence is an adult with an advanced solid tumor such as melanoma, head and neck, liver or kidney cancer. The chain's CDR3 is CASSPGTAGSYEQYF. The CDR3 nucleotides read TGTGCCAGCAGCCCCGGGACAGCAGGATCCTACGAGCAGTACTTC.